The TCR beta chain described here comes from a study of Graves' ophthalmopathy and Graves' hyperthyroidism. Overall study findings and caveats: Most thyroid clonotypes with frequency above 0.001 were detected in blood too.

Both ends counted, the CDR3 spans 12 residues. The germline V gene encodes CDR1 MNHEY and CDR2 SVGAGI. The table lists this clonotype with a few counts. Its antigen is unidentified. It is likely a read error, because the conserved phenylalanine at the end of the CDR3 is missing. No DNA is shown, since the ends of the CDR3 on it are uncertain; the CDR3 is the one TCRdb lists. The sequenced template was RNA, covering the TCR beta CDR3 region. HTBI primers were used in a first-round RT-PCR, which preceded a second-round multiplex PCR. TCRdb recomputed calls from the multiplex PCR reads with MiXCR, one row per CDR3 protein. The sample shows about 400,000 distinct CDR3 sequences, roughly 21% of them seen only once. A follow-up of 18 months without ophthalmopathy meant that hyperthyroidism was stable. Certain patients were not enrolled. These were patients with other autoimmune diseases, uncontrolled infections, pregnancy or lactation.

The receptor was isolated from a woman aged 18 to 35 with stable Graves' hyperthyroidism. Input material: peripheral blood. V usage is TRBV6-5 and J usage is TRBJ1-1; the table's D call of TRBD1 was not tested on the DNA. This chain's CDR3 is CASSRQGSEACY.